The clone carrying this TCR beta chain showed up just a few times. TCRdb called the RT-PCR reads again in MiXCR, with one record for every CDR3 protein. The sample consists of about 680,000 distinct CDR3 sequences, more than 13% of them appearing once. The V gene lost 3 bases and the J gene lost 0 bases, with 9 bases spanning the gap. This CDR3 is 16 amino acids long. Per germline, CDR1 ENHRY and CDR2 SYGVKD. This sequence joins TRBV10-3 and TRBJ2-6; D gene uncertain. This TCR was recovered from a female donor in good health, serving as a healthy control. Input material: memory CD4+ T cells from blood. CDR3 loop: CAISEPPDSGANVLTF. The CDR3 nucleotides read TGTGCCATCAGTGAACCACCGGACTCTGGGGCCAACGTCCTGACTTTC.